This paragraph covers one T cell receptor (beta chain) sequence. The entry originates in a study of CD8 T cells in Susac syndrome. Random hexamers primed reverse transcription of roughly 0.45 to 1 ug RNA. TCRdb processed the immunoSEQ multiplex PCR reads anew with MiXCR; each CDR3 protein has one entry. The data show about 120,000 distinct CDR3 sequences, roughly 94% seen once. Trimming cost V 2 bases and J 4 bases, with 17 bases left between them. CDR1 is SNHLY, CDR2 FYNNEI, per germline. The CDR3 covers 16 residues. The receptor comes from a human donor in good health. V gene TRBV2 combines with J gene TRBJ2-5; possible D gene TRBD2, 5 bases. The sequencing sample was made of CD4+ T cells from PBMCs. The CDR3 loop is CASSEQASRSGETQYF. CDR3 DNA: TGTGCCAGCAGTGAACAGGCTAGCAGGAGTGGAGAGACCCAGTACTTC. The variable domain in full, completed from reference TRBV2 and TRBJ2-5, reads EPEVTQTPSHQVTQMGQEVILRCVPISNHLYFYWYRQILGQKVEFLVSFYNNEISEKSEIFDDQFSVERPDGSNFTLKIRSTKLEDSAMYFCASSEQASRSGETQYFGPGTRLLVL.